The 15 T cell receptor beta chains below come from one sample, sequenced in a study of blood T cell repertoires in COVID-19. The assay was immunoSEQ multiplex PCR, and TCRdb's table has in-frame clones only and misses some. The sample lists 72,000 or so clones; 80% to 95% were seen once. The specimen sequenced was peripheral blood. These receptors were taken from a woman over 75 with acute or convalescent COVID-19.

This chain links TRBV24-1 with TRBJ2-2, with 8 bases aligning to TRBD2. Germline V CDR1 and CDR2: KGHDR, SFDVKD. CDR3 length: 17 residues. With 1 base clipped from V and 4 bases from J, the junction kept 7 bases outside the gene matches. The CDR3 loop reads CATSDFSGSFGTGELFF. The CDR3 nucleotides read TGTGCCACCAGTGATTTCAGCGGGAGCTTTGGCACCGGGGAGCTGTTTTTT.

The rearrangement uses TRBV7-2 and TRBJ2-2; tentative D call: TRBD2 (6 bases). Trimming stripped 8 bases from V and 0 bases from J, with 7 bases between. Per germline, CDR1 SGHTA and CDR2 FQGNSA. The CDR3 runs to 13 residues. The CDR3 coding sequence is TGTGCCAGCCGGGGGTCGAACACCGGGGAGCTGTTTTTT. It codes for CASRGSNTGELFF.

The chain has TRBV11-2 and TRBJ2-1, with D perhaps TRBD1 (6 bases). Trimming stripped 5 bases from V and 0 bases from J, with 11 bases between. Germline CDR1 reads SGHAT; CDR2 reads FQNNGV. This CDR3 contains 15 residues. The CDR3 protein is CASSRDTSSYNEQFF. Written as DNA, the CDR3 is TGTGCCAGCAGCCGGGACACGAGCTCCTACAATGAGCAGTTCTTC.

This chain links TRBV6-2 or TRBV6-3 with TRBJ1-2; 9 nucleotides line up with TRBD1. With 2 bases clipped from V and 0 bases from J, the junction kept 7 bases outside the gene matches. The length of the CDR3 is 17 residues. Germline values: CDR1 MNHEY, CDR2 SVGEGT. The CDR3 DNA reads TGTGCCAGCAGTTACGTTGACAGGGGGAATCCTAACTATGGCTACACCTTC. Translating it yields CASSYVDRGNPNYGYTF.

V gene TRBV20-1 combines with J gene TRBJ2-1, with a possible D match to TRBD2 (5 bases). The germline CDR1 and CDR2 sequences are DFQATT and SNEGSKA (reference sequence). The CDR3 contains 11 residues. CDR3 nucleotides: TGCGCAGGACTTGACTACAATGAGCAGTTCTTC. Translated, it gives CAGLDYNEQFF.

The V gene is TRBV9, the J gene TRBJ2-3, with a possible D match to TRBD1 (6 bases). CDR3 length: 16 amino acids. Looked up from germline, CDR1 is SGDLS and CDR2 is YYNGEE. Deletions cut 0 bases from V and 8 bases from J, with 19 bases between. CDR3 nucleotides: TGTGCCAGCAGCGTAGTCGGCAGGGGTGCGTGGGGTACGCAGTATTTT. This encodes CASSVVGRGAWGTQYF.

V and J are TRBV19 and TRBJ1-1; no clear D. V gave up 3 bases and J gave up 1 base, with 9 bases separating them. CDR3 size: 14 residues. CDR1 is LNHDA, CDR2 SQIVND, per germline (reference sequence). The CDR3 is CASSIATRNTEAFF. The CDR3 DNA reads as TGTGCCAGTAGTATCGCCACCAGGAACACTGAAGCTTTCTTT.

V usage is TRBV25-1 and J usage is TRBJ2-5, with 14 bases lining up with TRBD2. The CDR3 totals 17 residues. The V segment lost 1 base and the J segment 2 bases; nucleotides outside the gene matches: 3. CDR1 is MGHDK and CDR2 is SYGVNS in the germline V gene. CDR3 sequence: CASSELGTSGGQETQYF. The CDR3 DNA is TGTGCCAGCAGTGAATTGGGGACTAGCGGGGGTCAAGAGACCCAGTACTTC.

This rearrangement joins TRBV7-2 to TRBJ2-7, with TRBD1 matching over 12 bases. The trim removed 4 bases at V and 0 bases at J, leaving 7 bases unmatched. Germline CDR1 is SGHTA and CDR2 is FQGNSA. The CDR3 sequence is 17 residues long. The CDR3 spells CASSYTGTGGGSYEQYF. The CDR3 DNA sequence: TGTGCCAGCAGCTACACCGGGACAGGGGGCGGCTCCTACGAGCAGTACTTC.

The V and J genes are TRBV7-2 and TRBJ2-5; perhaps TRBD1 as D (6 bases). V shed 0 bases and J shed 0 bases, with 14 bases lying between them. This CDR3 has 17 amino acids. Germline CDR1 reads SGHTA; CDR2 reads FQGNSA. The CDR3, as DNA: TGTGCCAGCAGCTTAGCTACAGGGAGTTTGGACCAAGAGACCCAGTACTTC. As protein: CASSLATGSLDQETQYF. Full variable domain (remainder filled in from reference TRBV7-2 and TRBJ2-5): GAGVSQSPSNKVTEKGKDVELRCDPISGHTALYWYRQSLGQGLEFLIYFQGNSAPDKSGLPSDRFSAERTGGSVSTLTIQRTQQEDSAVYLCASSLATGSLDQETQYFGPGTRLLVL.

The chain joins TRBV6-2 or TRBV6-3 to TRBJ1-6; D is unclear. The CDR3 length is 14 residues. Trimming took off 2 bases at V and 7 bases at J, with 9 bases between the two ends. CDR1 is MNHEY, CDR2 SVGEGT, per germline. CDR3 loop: CASSYPRRNSPLHF. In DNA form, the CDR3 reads TGTGCCAGCAGTTACCCCCGGAGAAATTCACCCCTCCACTTT.

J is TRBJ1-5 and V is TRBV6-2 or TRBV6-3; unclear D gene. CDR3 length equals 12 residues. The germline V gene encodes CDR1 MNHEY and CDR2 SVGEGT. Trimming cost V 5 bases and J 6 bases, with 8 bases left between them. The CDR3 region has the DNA TGTGCCAGCAGTGGTAGTAGTCAGCCCCAGCATTTT. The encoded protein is CASSGSSQPQHF.

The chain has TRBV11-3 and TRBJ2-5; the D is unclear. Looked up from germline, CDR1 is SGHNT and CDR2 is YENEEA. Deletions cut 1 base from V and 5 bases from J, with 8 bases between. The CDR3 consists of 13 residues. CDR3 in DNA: TGTGCCAGCAGCTTAGGCTTCAGGGAGACCCAGTACTTC. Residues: CASSLGFRETQYF.

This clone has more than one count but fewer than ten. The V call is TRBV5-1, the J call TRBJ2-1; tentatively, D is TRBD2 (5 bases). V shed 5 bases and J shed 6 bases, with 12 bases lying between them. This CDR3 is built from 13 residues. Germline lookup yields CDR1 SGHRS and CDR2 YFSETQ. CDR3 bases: TGCGCCAGCAGTTTAAGTGGGAGCAATGAGCAGTTCTTC. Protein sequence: CASSLSGSNEQFF.

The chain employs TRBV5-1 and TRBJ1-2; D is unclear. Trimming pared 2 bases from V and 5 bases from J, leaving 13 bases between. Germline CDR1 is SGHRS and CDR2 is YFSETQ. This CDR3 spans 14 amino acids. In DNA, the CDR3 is TGCGCCAGCAGCTTCGGTGGGCAAGGATATGGCTACACCTTC. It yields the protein CASSFGGQGYGYTF.